Listed below are T cell receptor beta chains from one sample, sequenced in a study of post-analysis software for immune sequencing data. A single record per CDR3 protein comes from TCRdb applying MiXCR to the PCR reads. The sample yields about 200,000 distinct CDR3 sequences, approximately 29% seen once. Sequenced input: blood. These receptors all come from a girl under 18 with multiple sclerosis. CDR3s leave out the opening cysteine and the closing phenylalanine or tryptophan.

V | CDR3
TRBV14 | ASSQERTSGRSVGDTQY
TRBV7-8 | ASSPRSGVLNEQF
TRBV21-1 | ASSKGIQTLIILSYNEQF
TRBV28 | ASRTNGGSYEQY
TRBV5-6 | ASSIGRGGAHQETQY
TRBV12-5 | ASASLGNEKLF
TRBV5-1 | ASSFRTDLAPYEQY
TRBV20-1 | SAPFSQANTEAF
TRBV12-3/TRBV12-4 | ASSFFQRPDTQY
TRBV27 | ASSLGLAGMNTRELF
TRBV2 | ASRTSAAREQY
TRBV11-2 | ASSLGPQRYNEQF
TRBV5-1 | ASSLAGTGDEAF
TRBV4-1 | ASSQFNEQF
TRBV12-3/TRBV12-4 | ASSLRGATDAQY
TRBV2 | ASSEVRLAGGTGELF
TRBV14 | ASSPRKSYNERF
TRBV12-3/TRBV12-4 | ASSLNPGVLAF
TRBV7-6 | ASSPDVGQVNEQY
TRBV12-3/TRBV12-4 | VSSLDRLSNQPQH
TRBV18 | ASSPTGGGSHEQF
TRBV10-2 | ASSETSGNPDTQY
TRBV5-5 | ASSSGTGLNGYT
TRBV28 | ASSLLTGRAGYT
TRBV3-1 | ASSPAWGGYT
TRBV2 | ASNPRGADEQF
TRBV5-1 | ASSFEAGTEAF
TRBV19 | ASSLRLVDQETQY
TRBV28 | ASTPPDRLTDTQY
TRBV5-1 | ASSLGQSGANVLT
TRBV3-1 | ASSLYRDGWTEAF
TRBV15 | ATSGTGNTEAF
TRBV4-1 | ASSQDPGGGYKNIQY
TRBV6-5 | ASSYSAARDSPLH
TRBV12-3/TRBV12-4 | ASTLGTGVNETQY
TRBV18 | ASSPQGTYEQY
TRBV28 | ASNGQPHEQF
TRBV2 | ASTNPGLDEQY
TRBV28 | ASSLAGSRTYEQY
TRBV27 | ASSSLGTDEETQY
TRBV6-1 | ASSGTPREEY
TRBV5-1 | ASSRGEGATEAF
TRBV9 | ASSAHRNTEAF
TRBV7-2 | ASSLMGLAGTDTQY
TRBV5-1 | ASRSGQGAWSPLH
TRBV7-3 | ASNGGATPGDTQY
TRBV12-3/TRBV12-4 | ASSLTSGGLYEQY
TRBV29-1 | SVERREVTDTQY
TRBV11-2 | ASSHGEPPQGMATNEKLF
TRBV5-1 | ASSLPYTDTQY
TRBV20-1 | SAPRDLDSPPH
TRBV7-2 | ASSFLQANPSNEQF
TRBV6-5 | ASSYLQGSSYEQY
TRBV20-1 | SAQGGASTDTQY